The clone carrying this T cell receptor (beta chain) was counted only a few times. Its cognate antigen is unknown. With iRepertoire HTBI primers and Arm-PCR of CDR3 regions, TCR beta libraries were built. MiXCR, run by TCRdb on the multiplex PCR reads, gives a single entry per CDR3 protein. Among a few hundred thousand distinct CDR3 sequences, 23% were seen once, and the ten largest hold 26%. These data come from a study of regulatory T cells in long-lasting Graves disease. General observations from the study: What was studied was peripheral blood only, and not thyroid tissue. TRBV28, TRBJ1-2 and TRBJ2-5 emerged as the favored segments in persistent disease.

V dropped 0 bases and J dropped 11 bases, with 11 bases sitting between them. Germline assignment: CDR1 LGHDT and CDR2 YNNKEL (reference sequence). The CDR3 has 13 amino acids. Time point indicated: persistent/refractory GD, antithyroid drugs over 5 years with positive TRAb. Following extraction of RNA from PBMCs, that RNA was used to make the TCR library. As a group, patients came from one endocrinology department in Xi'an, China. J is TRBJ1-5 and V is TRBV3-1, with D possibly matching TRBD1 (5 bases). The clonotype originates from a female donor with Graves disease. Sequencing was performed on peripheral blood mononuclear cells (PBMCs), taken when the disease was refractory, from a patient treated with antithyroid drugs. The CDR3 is CASSQDWAGAQHF. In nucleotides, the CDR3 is TGTGCCAGCAGCCAAGATTGGGCGGGGGCCCAGCATTTT.